The 13 T cell receptor beta chains listed next were all sequenced from one sample in a study of T cell repertoires in cytomegalovirus infection. TCRdb re-derived calls from the reads in MiXCR, one entry per CDR3 protein. The repertoire holds 700,000 to 850,000 distinct CDR3 sequences, with 32% as singletons. What these receptors recognize is not known. Sample: cultured CD8+ T cells from PBMCs, taken from culture after CMV antigen stimulation. The source of these receptors is a human donor in good health (CMV status not recorded). Some clones in this sample may be carry-over from other donors' samples.

The chain recombines TRBV15 with TRBJ1-1; 8 bases are shared with TRBD1. V lost 2 bases and J lost 6; bases outside the gene matches: 5. Germline CDR1 is LNHNV and CDR2 is YYDKDF (reference sequence). This CDR3 has 14 amino acids. The CDR3 region has the DNA TGTGCCACCAGCAGACAGGGGGCCGGTGCTGAAGCTTTCTTT. Residues: CATSRQGAGAEAFF. Variable domain in full (rest from reference TRBV15 and TRBJ1-1): DAMVIQNPRYQVTQFGKPVTLSCSQTLNHNVMYWYQQKSSQAPKLLFHYYDKDFNNEADTPDNFQSRRPNTSFCFLDIRSPGLGDTAMYLCATSRQGAGAEAFFGQGTRLTVV.

This clonotype was seen at least ten times. This chain joins TRBV7-2 and TRBJ2-5, with TRBD2 as a possible D gene (6 bases). V was shortened by 3 bases and J by 2 bases, with 13 bases between the two germline ends. The CDR3 has 15 amino acids. CDR1 and CDR2 from the germline V gene are SGHTA and FQGNSA. CDR3 DNA: TGTGCCAGCAGCTTGGGCCTGGGACTTCAAGAGACCCAGTACTTC. Its protein product is CASSLGLGLQETQYF.

This chain uses TRBV20-1 with TRBJ1-1; tentatively, D is TRBD1 (6 bases). The length of the CDR3 is 12 residues. Germline V lookup: CDR1 DFQATT, CDR2 SNEGSKA (reference sequence). V was shortened by 6 bases and J by 8 bases, with 16 bases between the two germline ends. The CDR3 nucleotides read TGCAGTGCATCAACTCAGGGGTGGGAAGCTTTCTTT. Protein: CSASTQGWEAFF.

The chain is built from TRBV4-1 and TRBJ2-7; D not resolved. Germline values: CDR1 MGHRA, CDR2 YSYEKL. The germline V and J ends were trimmed by 0 bases and 4 bases, with 7 bases remaining between them. The CDR3 extends over 13 amino acids. CDR3 protein: CASSQDSTYEQYV. CDR3 sequence (DNA): TGCGCCAGCAGCCAAGATAGCACATACGAGCAGTACGTC.

This clonotype was seen at least ten times. The chain links TRBV7-9 to TRBJ2-3; a possible D gene is TRBD1 (6 bases). CDR1 SEHNR and CDR2 FQNEAQ come from the germline V gene (reference sequence). CDR3 length: 16 amino acids. Trimming removed 4 bases from V and 2 bases from J, with 16 bases in between. CDR3 coding DNA: TGTGCCAGCAGCTCCCTCTCGGGACAACACACAGATACGCAGTATTTT. Translating it yields CASSSLSGQHTDTQYF.

The rearrangement links TRBV2 to TRBJ2-5, with 8 nucleotides matching TRBD1. The CDR3 is 15 amino acids. Germline lookup yields CDR1 SNHLY and CDR2 FYNNEI. J gave up 1 base and V 4 bases, and 5 bases lay outside the gene matches. CDR3 protein: CASSAYRGSQETQYF. The CDR3 bases are TGTGCCAGCAGTGCATACAGGGGGAGCCAAGAGACCCAGTACTTC.

In this sample, this clonotype turned up a few times. DNA for the CDR3: TGTGCCAGCAGTGGGGCAGGATTCTCCCGGCGTGGCACTGAAGCTTTCTTT. Translating it yields CASSGAGFSRRGTEAFF. The chain joins TRBV2 to TRBJ1-1; D ambiguous. The CDR3 runs 17 residues. Germline V gene data show CDR1 as SNHLY and CDR2 as FYNNEI. Trimming shortened V by 4 bases and J by 4 bases, and 22 bases separated the two germline ends.

A few counts support this clonotype. The chain joins TRBV2 to TRBJ2-1; no clear D. The CDR3 covers 16 residues. Germline CDR1 reads SNHLY; CDR2 reads FYNNEI. Trimming removed 5 bases at V and 1 base at J, with 15 bases between. This CDR3 reads CASSQADGPSYNEQFF. The CDR3 DNA sequence: TGTGCCAGCAGTCAGGCAGACGGCCCTTCCTACAATGAGCAGTTCTTC.

This clonotype was found many times. The chain recombines TRBV7-3 with TRBJ2-1; D may correspond to TRBD1 or TRBD2 (5 bases each). Per germline, CDR1 SGHTA and CDR2 FQGTGA. This CDR3 has 14 amino acids. Trimming left V 1 base short and J 8 bases short, with 12 bases between. The CDR3 reads CASSLNVGTHEQFF. The DNA for the CDR3 is TGTGCCAGCAGCTTAAATGTGGGGACCCATGAGCAGTTCTTC. Variable domain in full (rest from reference TRBV7-3 and TRBJ2-1): GAGVSQTPSNKVTEKGKYVELRCDPISGHTALYWYRQSLGQGPEFLIYFQGTGAADDSGLPNDRFFAVRPEGSVSTLKIQRTERGDSAVYLCASSLNVGTHEQFFGPGTRLTVL.

The chain has TRBV19 and TRBJ2-1; D might be TRBD2 (6 bases). The V gene's germline CDR1 is LNHDA and CDR2 SQIVND (reference sequence). The CDR3 covers 12 residues. V was clipped by 5 bases and J by 12 bases, with 14 bases between them. As DNA, the CDR3 is TGTGCCAGTAGTGGAGGGGCCCCGGGGCAGTTCTTC. Translation: CASSGGAPGQFF.

This clonotype was seen a few times. The chain has TRBV7-9 and TRBJ1-1, with TRBD1 as a possible D gene (6 bases). Trimming shortened V by 2 bases and J by 5 bases, and 9 bases separated the two germline ends. Germline loops: CDR1 SEHNR, CDR2 FQNEAQ (reference sequence). The CDR3 is made up of 13 amino acids. Here the CDR3 DNA reads TGTGCCAGCAGCTTATATACAGGGACTGAAGCTTTCTTT. Amino acid sequence: CASSLYTGTEAFF.

The genes are TRBV9 and TRBJ1-1; no clear D. V dropped 4 bases and J dropped 4 bases, with 11 bases sitting between them. The CDR3 sequence is 13 residues long. Germline CDR1 reads SGDLS; CDR2 reads YYNGEE. CDR3 DNA sequence: TGTGCCAGCAGCCGAGAATCAAGCACTGAAGCTTTCTTT. Its protein is CASSRESSTEAFF.

The chain joins TRBV25-1 to TRBJ2-1, with a tentative D call TRBD1 (6 bases). This CDR3 has 13 amino acids. V dropped 8 bases and J dropped 4 bases, with 12 bases sitting between them. Germline V gene sequence: CDR1 MGHDK, CDR2 SYGVNS. The CDR3 region is CASLGHTYNEQFF. The DNA of the CDR3 is TGTGCCAGCTTGGGACACACTTACAATGAGCAGTTCTTC.